This paragraph reports one T cell receptor beta chain. Participants were aged roughly 18 to 89 years from about 25 US areas. Clinical history as reported by participants underpinned cohort assignment. CDR1 DFQATT and CDR2 SNEGSKA come from the germline V gene (reference sequence). CDR3 size: 14 residues. V lost 3 bases and J lost 4, with 15 bases in between. This sample was taken from a study of blood T cell repertoires in COVID-19. Using immunoSEQ multiplex PCR, the repertoire was profiled, and TCRdb retains in-frame clones only, with some absent. This table holds some 300,000 clones, around 90% found once.

V is TRBV20-1 and J is TRBJ2-5, with a weak D call TRBD2 (5 bases). Sequences were obtained from PBMCs or T cells enriched from blood (not recorded which). The source is a woman aged 25-40 years who had recovered from COVID-19. CDR3 amino acids: CSASTGFWGETQYF. The CDR3 DNA reads as TGCAGTGCTAGTACGGGGTTTTGGGGAGAGACCCAGTACTTC.